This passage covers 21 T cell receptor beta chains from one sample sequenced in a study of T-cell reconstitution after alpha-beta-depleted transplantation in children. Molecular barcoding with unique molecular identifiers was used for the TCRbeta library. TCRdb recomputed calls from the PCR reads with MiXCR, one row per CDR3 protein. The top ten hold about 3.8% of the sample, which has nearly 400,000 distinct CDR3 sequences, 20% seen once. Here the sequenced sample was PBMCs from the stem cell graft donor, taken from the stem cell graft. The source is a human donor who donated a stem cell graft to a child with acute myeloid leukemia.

CDR3: CASSLSGSSTYEQYF. The CDR3 bases are TGCGCCAGCAGCTTGAGCGGCTCCTCCACCTACGAGCAGTACTTC. This sequence joins TRBV5-1 and TRBJ2-7; a possible D gene is TRBD2 (5 bases). CDR1 is SGHRS, CDR2 YFSETQ, per germline. The CDR3 is made up of 15 amino acids. The germline V and J ends were trimmed by 1 base and 2 bases, with 13 bases remaining between them.

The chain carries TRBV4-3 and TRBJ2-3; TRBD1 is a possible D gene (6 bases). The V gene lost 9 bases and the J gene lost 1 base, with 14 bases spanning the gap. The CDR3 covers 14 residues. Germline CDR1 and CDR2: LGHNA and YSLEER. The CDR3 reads CASATGNRTDTQYF. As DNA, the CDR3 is TGCGCCAGTGCCACAGGGAACCGCACAGATACGCAGTATTTT.

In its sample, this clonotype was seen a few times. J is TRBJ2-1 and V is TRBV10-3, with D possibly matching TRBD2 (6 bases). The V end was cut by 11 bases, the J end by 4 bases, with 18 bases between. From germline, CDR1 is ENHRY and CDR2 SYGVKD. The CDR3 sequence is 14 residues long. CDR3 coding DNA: TGTGCCGCCACCGGTAGCGGAACGTACAATGAGCAGTTCTTC. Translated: CAATGSGTYNEQFF.

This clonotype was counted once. The CDR3 sequence: CSAEPLRGTEAFF. The CDR3, as DNA: TGCAGCGCAGAACCCTTGAGGGGCACTGAAGCTTTCTTT. The chain recombines TRBV29-1 with TRBJ1-1, with a tentative D call TRBD1 (5 bases). The CDR3 totals 13 residues. Germline V gene sequence: CDR1 SQVTM, CDR2 ANQGSEA. V was pared by 7 bases and J by 4 bases, with 16 bases between.

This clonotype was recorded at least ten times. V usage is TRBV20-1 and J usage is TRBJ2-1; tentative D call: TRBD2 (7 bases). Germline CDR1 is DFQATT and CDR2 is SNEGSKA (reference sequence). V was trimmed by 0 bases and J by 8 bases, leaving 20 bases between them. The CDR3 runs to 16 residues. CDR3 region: CSARDLGRGPGDEQFF. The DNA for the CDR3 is TGCAGTGCTAGAGATCTCGGGCGGGGGCCAGGGGATGAGCAGTTCTTC.

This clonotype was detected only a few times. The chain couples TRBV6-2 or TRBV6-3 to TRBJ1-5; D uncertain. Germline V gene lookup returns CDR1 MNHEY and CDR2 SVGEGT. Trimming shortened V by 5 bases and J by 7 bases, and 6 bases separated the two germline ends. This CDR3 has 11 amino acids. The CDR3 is CASSMGQPQHF. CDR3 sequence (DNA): TGTGCCAGCAGTATGGGACAGCCCCAGCATTTT.

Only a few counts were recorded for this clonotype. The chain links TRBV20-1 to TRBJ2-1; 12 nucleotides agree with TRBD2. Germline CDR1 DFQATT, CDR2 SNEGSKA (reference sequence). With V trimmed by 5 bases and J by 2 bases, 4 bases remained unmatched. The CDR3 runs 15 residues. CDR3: CSAGRTSGTYNEQFF. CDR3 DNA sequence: TGCAGTGCTGGAAGGACTAGCGGGACCTACAATGAGCAGTTCTTC.

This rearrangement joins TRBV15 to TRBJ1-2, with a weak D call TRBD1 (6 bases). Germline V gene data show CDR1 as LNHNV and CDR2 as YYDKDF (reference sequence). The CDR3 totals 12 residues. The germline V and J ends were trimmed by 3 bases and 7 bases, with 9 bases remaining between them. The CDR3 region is CATSRETGGYTF. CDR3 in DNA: TGTGCCACCAGCAGGGAGACAGGTGGCTACACCTTC.

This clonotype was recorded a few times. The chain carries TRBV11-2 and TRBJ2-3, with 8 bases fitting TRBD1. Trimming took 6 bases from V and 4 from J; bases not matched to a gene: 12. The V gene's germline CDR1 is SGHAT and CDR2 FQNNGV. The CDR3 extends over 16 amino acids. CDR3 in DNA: TGTGCCAGCAGACCAGTATTGGACAGGGATGCAGATACGCAGTATTTT. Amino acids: CASRPVLDRDADTQYF.

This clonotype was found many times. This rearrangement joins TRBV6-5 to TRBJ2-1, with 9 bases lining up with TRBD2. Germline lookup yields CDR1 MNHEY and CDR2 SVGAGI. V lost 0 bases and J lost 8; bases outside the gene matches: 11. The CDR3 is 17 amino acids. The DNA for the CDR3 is TGTGCCAGCAGTTACTCGACGAGCGGGAGGTTCGGGGATGAGCAGTTCTTC. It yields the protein CASSYSTSGRFGDEQFF.

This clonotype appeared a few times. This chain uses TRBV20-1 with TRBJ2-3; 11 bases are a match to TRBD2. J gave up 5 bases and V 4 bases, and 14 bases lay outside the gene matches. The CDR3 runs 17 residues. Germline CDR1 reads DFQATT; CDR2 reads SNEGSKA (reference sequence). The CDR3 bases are TGCAGTGCTAACACGGGACTAGCGGTCCTAAGGGGAGATACGCAGTATTTT. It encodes CSANTGLAVLRGDTQYF.

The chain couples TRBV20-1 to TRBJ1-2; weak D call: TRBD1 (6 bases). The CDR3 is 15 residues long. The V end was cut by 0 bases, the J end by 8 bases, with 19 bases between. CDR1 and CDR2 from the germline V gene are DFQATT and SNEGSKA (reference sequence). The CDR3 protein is CSARDPAGEVWGYTF. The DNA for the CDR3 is TGCAGTGCTAGAGATCCCGCAGGGGAAGTTTGGGGCTACACCTTC.

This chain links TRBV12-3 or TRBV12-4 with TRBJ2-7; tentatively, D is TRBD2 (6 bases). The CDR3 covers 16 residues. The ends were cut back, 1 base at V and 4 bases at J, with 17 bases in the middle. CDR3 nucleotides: TGTGCCAGCAGTTTAGGCGGGGCCTTCGTCACATACGAGCAGTACTTC. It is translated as CASSLGGAFVTYEQYF.

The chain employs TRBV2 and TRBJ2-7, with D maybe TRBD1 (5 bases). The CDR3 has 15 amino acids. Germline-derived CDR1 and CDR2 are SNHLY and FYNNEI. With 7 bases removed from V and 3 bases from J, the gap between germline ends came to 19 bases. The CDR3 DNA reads TGTGCCAGCACCATATCCGTTGCAGGGATCTACGAGCAGTACTTC. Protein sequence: CASTISVAGIYEQYF.

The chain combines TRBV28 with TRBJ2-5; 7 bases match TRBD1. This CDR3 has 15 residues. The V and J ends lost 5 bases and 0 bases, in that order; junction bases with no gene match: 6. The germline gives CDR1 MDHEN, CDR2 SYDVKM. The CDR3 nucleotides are TGTGCCAGCAGTAAACGGGACAGACACCAAGAGACCCAGTACTTC. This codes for CASSKRDRHQETQYF.

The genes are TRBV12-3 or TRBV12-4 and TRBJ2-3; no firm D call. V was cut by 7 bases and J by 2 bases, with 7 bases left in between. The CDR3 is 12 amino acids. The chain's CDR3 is CASNFDTDTQYF. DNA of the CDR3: TGTGCCAGCAATTTCGACACAGATACGCAGTATTTT.

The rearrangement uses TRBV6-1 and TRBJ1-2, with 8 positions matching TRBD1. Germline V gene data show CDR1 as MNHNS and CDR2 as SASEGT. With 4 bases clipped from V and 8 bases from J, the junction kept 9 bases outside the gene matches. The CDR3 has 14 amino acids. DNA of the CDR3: TGTGCCAGCAGTGTGAGCGGACAGGGAGGCGGCTACACCTTC. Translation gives CASSVSGQGGGYTF.

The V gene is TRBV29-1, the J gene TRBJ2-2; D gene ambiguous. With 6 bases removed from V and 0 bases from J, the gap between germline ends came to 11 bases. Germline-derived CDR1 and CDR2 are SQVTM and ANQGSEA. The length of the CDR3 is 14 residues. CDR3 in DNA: TGCAGCGTCGAGGACGGCCCGAACACCGGGGAGCTGTTTTTT. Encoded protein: CSVEDGPNTGELFF.

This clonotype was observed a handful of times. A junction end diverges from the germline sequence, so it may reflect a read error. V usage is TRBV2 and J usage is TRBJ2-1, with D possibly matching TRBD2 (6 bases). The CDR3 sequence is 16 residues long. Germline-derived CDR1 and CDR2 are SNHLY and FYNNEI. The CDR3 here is CASSEAGGPSDNEQFF. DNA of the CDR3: TGTGCCAGCAGTGAAGCTGGAGGGCCCTCCGACAATGAGCAGTTCTTC.

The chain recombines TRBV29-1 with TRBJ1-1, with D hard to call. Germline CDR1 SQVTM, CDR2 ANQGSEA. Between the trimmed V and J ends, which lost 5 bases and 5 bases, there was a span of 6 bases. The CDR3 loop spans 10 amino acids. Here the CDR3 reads CSVPGTEAFF. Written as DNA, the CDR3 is TGCAGCGTTCCCGGGACTGAAGCTTTCTTT.

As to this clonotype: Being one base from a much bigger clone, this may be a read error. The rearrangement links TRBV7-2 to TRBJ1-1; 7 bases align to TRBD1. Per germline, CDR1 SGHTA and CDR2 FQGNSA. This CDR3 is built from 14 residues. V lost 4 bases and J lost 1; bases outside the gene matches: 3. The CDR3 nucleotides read TGTGCCAGCAGCTACGACAGGGAGAACACTGAAGCTTTCTTT. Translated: CASSYDRENTEAFF.